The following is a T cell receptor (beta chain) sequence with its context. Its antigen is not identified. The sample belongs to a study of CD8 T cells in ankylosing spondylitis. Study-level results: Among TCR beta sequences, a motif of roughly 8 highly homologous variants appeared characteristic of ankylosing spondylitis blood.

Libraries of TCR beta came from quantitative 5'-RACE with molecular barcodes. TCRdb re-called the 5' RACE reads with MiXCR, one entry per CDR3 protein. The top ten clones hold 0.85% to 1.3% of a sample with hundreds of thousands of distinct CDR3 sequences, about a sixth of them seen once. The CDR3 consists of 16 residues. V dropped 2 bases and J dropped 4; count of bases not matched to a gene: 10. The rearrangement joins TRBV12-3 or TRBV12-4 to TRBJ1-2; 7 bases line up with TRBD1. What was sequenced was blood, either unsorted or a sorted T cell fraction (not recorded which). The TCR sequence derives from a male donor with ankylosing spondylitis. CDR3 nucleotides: TGTGCCAGCAGTTTATCAGGGGCCGGGACAGTCTATGGCTACACCTTC. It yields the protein CASSLSGAGTVYGYTF.